This entry lists 10 T cell receptor beta chains sequenced from one sample in a study of beta chain features in type 1 diabetes. Study observations and caveats: Type 1 diabetes patients had moderately but significantly shorter TCRB CDR3s in all four CD4+ subsets.

These receptors' antigens are unknown. The study reverse transcribed the entire isolated RNA, so it sequenced expressed TCRB transcripts. Using immunoSEQ multiplex PCR, the repertoire was profiled, and TCRdb retains in-frame clones only, with some absent. The data hold some 350,000 clones, with around 10% observed a single time. Sequenced: central memory CD4+ T cells from blood. These receptor sequences come from a man younger than 45 with type 1 diabetes.

This clone has just a few counts. The sample has other DNA sequences that encode this CDR3 too. The rearrangement joins TRBV28 to TRBJ1-1; possibly TRBD1 for D (6 bases). V lost 2 bases, J lost 5 bases, and 6 bases lay in between. This CDR3 comprises 12 residues. CDR1 is MDHEN and CDR2 is SYDVKM in the germline V gene. The CDR3 is CASSLQGTEAFF. CDR3 DNA sequence: TGTGCCAGCAGTTTACAGGGGACTGAAGCTTTCTTT.

The rearrangement uses TRBV19 and TRBJ1-5; D is possibly TRBD1 (5 bases). Germline-derived CDR1 and CDR2 are LNHDA and SQIVND (reference sequence). V shed 10 bases and J shed 7 bases, with 17 bases lying between them. The CDR3 contains 13 residues. The CDR3, as DNA: TGTGCCACCTCCCGGCGGGGGGAGCAGCCCCAGCATTTT. Translated, it gives CATSRRGEQPQHF.

The V gene is TRBV9, the J gene TRBJ1-6; D is unresolved. CDR1 is SGDLS and CDR2 is YYNGEE in the germline V gene. Trimming removed 3 bases at V and 11 bases at J, with 12 bases between. CDR3 length: 13 amino acids. The CDR3 DNA reads TGTGCCAGCAGCGGTAGGGTATTGACACCCCTCCACTTT. Translated: CASSGRVLTPLHF.

In its sample, this clone was seen a few times. The V and J genes are TRBV11-3 and TRBJ2-1, with unresolved D. Germline CDR1 SGHNT, CDR2 YENEEA. The CDR3 loop spans 14 amino acids. V gave up 3 bases and J gave up 9 bases, with 15 bases separating them. CDR3 sequence reads: CASSFNSHNGEQFF. In nucleotides, the CDR3 is TGTGCCAGCAGCTTTAACAGCCATAATGGTGAGCAGTTCTTC.

CDR3 loop: CASSSAGTGVHEQYF. Here the CDR3 DNA reads TGTGCCAGCAGTTCGGCCGGGACAGGGGTCCACGAGCAGTACTTC. The chain links TRBV28 to TRBJ2-7; 10 nucleotides align to TRBD1. V gave up 4 bases and J gave up 5 bases; unmatched junction bases: 8. The V gene's germline CDR1 is MDHEN and CDR2 SYDVKM. The CDR3 is 15 residues long.

This clone was found a few times. This chain links TRBV7-9 with TRBJ2-2; D may correspond to TRBD1 or TRBD2 (5 bases each). Trimming shortened V by 0 bases and J by 4 bases, and 9 bases separated the two germline ends. CDR3 length equals 15 residues. Germline lookup yields CDR1 SEHNR and CDR2 FQNEAQ (reference sequence). In DNA form, the CDR3 reads TGTGCCAGCAGCTTAGCGCCGAGGGGCACCGGGGAGCTGTTTTTT. As protein: CASSLAPRGTGELFF. Using reference TRBV7-9 and TRBJ2-2 for the parts outside the CDR3, the full variable domain is DTGVSQNPRHKITKRGQNVTFRCDPISEHNRLYWYRQTLGQGPEFLTYFQNEAQLEKSRLLSDRFSAERPKGSFSTLEIQRTEQGDSAMYLCASSLAPRGTGELFFGEGSRLTVL.

The CDR3 DNA reads as TGTGCCAGCAGTTTTACAGGGCCAGAATATGGCTACACCTTC. Its protein is CASSFTGPEYGYTF. The chain recombines TRBV6-1 with TRBJ1-2; possibly TRBD1 for D (6 bases). Deletions cut 5 bases from V and 5 bases from J, with 15 bases between. The length of the CDR3 is 14 residues. Per germline, CDR1 MNHNS and CDR2 SASEGT.

In its sample, this clone was seen many times. V is TRBV6-6 and J is TRBJ2-6; possible D gene TRBD1, 5 bases. The CDR3 sequence is 15 residues long. Germline V CDR1 and CDR2: MNHNY, SVGAGI (reference sequence). V lost 7 bases to trimming and J lost 0 bases, with 10 bases between them. The CDR3 loop is CASTHQGSGANVLTF. The DNA for the CDR3 is TGTGCCAGCACCCACCAGGGCTCTGGGGCCAACGTCCTGACTTTC.

This clone was found a few times. The chain has TRBV28 and TRBJ1-4, with 10 bases fitting TRBD1. The CDR3 totals 15 residues. J was trimmed by 7 bases and V by 8 bases; bases with no gene match: 10. Germline values: CDR1 MDHEN, CDR2 SYDVKM. The CDR3 spells CASSTTGTGVEKLFF. The DNA of the CDR3 is TGTGCCAGCTCAACCACAGGGACAGGGGTTGAAAAACTGTTTTTT. Looking up the rest from reference TRBV28 and TRBJ1-4 gives the full variable domain: DVKVTQSSRYLVKRTGEKVFLECVQDMDHENMFWYRQDPGLGLRLIYFSYDVKMKEKGDIPEGYSVSREKKERFSLILESASTNQTSMYLCASSTTGTGVEKLFFGSGTQLSVL.

The chain joins TRBV6-4 to TRBJ2-1; 14 bases line up with TRBD2. Germline lookup yields CDR1 MRHNA and CDR2 SNTAGT. With 2 bases clipped from V and 6 bases from J, the junction kept 3 bases outside the gene matches. The CDR3 is 16 amino acids. The CDR3 coding sequence is TGTGCCAGCAGTGACAAAGGGACTAGCGGGAGCAATGAGCAGTTCTTC. Its protein product is CASSDKGTSGSNEQFF.